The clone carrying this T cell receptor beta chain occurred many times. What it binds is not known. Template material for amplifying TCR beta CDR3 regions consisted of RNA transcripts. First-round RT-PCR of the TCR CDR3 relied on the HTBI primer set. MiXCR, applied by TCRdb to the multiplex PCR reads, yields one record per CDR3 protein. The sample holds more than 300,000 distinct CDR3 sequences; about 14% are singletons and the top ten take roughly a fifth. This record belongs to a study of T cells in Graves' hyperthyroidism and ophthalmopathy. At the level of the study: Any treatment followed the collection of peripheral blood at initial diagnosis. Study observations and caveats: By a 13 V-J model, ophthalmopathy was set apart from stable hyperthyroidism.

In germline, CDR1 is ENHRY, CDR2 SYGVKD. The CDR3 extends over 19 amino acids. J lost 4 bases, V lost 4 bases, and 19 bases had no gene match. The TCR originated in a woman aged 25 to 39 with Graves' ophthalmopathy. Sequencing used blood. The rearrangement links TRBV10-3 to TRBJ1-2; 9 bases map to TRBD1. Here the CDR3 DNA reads TGTGCCATCAGTGGTTCAACCGGGACAGGGAGTGTACTTGGCTATGGCTACACCTTC. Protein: CAISGSTGTGSVLGYGYTF.